This T cell receptor beta chain came from a study of blood T cell repertoires in COVID-19. Study-level information: Specimens from acute and convalescent COVID-19 originated in the United States, Italy and Spain. PBMCs, B-cell-depleted T cells, or T cells were the source of the cDNA or gDNA that made up the material.

In the authors' methods: It was from reference gene primer amplification that nucleated cell counts were estimated. Clones were sequenced by immunoSEQ multiplex PCR, and TCRdb holds only the in-frame ones, with some missing. V, J and clone size were drawn from that table, and D and trimming were deduced from the DNA. The data hold over 200,000 clones, with roughly 87% observed a single time. CDR1 SGHVS and CDR2 FQNEAQ come from the germline V gene. Trimming removed 1 base from V and 7 bases from J; junction bases left unmatched: 4. This CDR3 has 15 residues. The chain joins TRBV7-8 to TRBJ1-5, with 10 bases fitting TRBD1. This clonotype was sampled from a man in his forties with active or convalescent COVID-19. Sample: peripheral blood. CDR3 in DNA: TGTGCCAGCAGCTTAGGGACAGGGGGGGGACAGCCCCAGCATTTT. Its translation: CASSLGTGGGQPQHF.